The 19 T cell receptor beta chains below were found in one sample sequenced in a study of post-analysis software for immune sequencing data. Included in the TCR beta cDNA libraries were unique molecular identifiers. MiXCR was run by TCRdb on the PCR reads, yielding one entry per CDR3 protein. The table lists around 250,000 distinct CDR3 sequences, roughly a third of them singletons. No antigens are known for them. Points from the study as a whole: Among a handful of TRBV segments more frequent in patients than controls were TRBV5-6, TRBV5-1 and TRBV20-1.

Sequencing was done on a sample of blood. All receptors derive from a girl between 10 and 17 years old with multiple sclerosis.

The V gene is TRBV5-5, the J gene TRBJ1-6; D gene unclear. V gave up 1 base and J gave up 12 bases, with 14 bases separating them. The CDR3 consists of 14 residues. Germline loops: CDR1 SGHKS, CDR2 YYEKEE (reference sequence). The CDR3 nucleotides are TGTGCCAGCAGCTTGATGGACCGGGAAAGACCCCTCCACTTT. Translated, it gives CASSLMDRERPLHF.

The J gene is TRBJ2-4, the V gene TRBV7-3; 7 bases are shared with TRBD1. Per the germline V gene, CDR1 is SGHTA and CDR2 is FQGTGA. The V and J ends lost 5 bases and 6 bases, in that order; junction bases with no gene match: 4. The CDR3 totals 13 residues. This chain's CDR3 is CASSPRQGNIQYF. CDR3 DNA: TGTGCCAGCAGCCCAAGACAGGGAAACATTCAGTACTTC.

This clonotype came up a few times. The chain employs TRBV7-8 and TRBJ2-1, with 8 bases fitting TRBD2. The germline V gene encodes CDR1 SGHVS and CDR2 FQNEAQ. The CDR3 sequence is 16 residues long. Trimming removed 0 bases from V and 4 bases from J; junction bases left unmatched: 5. CDR3 protein: CASSLAPGGGYNEQFF. The CDR3 nucleotides are TGTGCCAGCAGCTTAGCGCCGGGAGGGGGGTACAATGAGCAGTTCTTC. The entire variable domain, with the rest obtained from reference TRBV7-8 and TRBJ2-1, is as follows: GAGVSQSPRYKVAKRGQDVALRCDPISGHVSLFWYQQALGQGPEFLTYFQNEAQLDKSGLPSDRFFAERPEGSVSTLKIQRTQQEDSAVYLCASSLAPGGGYNEQFFGPGTRLTVL.

The table lists this clonotype with many counts. The chain is built from TRBV5-1 and TRBJ1-4, with D possibly matching TRBD1 (5 bases). V lost 4 bases to trimming and J lost 8 bases, with 9 bases between them. This CDR3 contains 12 residues. CDR1 SGHRS and CDR2 YFSETQ come from the germline V gene. CDR3 nucleotide sequence: TGCGCCAGCAGCGAGCACAGGGAAAAACTGTTTTTT. Residues: CASSEHREKLFF.

This clonotype was observed many times. This chain links TRBV12-3 or TRBV12-4 with TRBJ1-5; unclear D gene. V was pared by 5 bases and J by 2 bases, with 16 bases between. The CDR3 contains 16 residues. DNA for the CDR3: TGTGCCAGCAGTCCTAGGGTTGGAGAAGGCAATCAGCCCCAGCATTTT. Its protein is CASSPRVGEGNQPQHF.

The V and J genes are TRBV7-9 and TRBJ2-7; D unresolved. Looked up from germline, CDR1 is SEHNR and CDR2 is FQNEAQ (reference sequence). The ends were cut back, 5 bases at V and 0 bases at J, with 8 bases in the middle. This CDR3 has 13 residues. The CDR3 DNA follows: TGTGCCAGCAGCCCCAATAGCTCCTACGAGCAGTACTTC. The encoded protein is CASSPNSSYEQYF.

A remark on this clonotype: At one end, the junction sequence differs from germline, possibly due to a read error. The chain links TRBV7-9 to TRBJ1-2, with 8 bases identical to TRBD1. The CDR3 length is 14 residues. CDR1 SEHNR and CDR2 FQNEAQ come from the germline V gene (reference sequence). CDR3 in DNA: TGTGCCGGCAGCCAAGGCGACAGGGGAGGTGGCTACACCTTC. Amino acid sequence: CAGSQGDRGGGYTF.

This clonotype has ten or more counts. J is TRBJ1-2 and V is TRBV6-6; D not resolved. Germline V gene lookup returns CDR1 MNHNY and CDR2 SVGAGI (reference sequence). The V end lost 6 bases, the J end lost 0 bases, and 11 bases lay between the germline ends. There are 14 residues in the CDR3. For the CDR3, the DNA is TGTGCCAGCAGAGATCCCAATACTAACTATGGCTACACCTTC. It codes for CASRDPNTNYGYTF.

Comments on this clonotype: A single base separates this from a much larger clone, so it may be a read error. The chain carries TRBV6-6 and TRBJ2-1; D remains unclear. Germline V gene sequence: CDR1 MNHNY, CDR2 SVGAGI (reference sequence). The V end was cut by 2 bases, the J end by 7 bases, with 0 bases between. CDR3 length: 10 residues. The CDR3, as DNA: TGTGCCAGCAGTTACAATGAGCAGTTCTTC. It is translated as CASSYNEQFF.

The CDR3: CATSRAGTEAYNSPLHF. The CDR3 DNA is TGTGCCACCAGCAGAGCCGGTACGGAAGCCTATAATTCACCCCTCCACTTT. The chain recombines TRBV15 with TRBJ1-6, with D uncertain. The germline V gene has CDR1 LNHNV and CDR2 YYDKDF (reference sequence). The CDR3 has 17 amino acids. V lost 1 base to trimming and J lost 2 bases, with 12 bases between them.

This clonotype was detected many times. The CDR3 loop reads CSVIQVGETQYF. The DNA for the CDR3 is TGCAGCGTCATTCAGGTTGGGGAGACCCAGTACTTC. This chain connects TRBV29-1 to TRBJ2-5; D is ambiguous. CDR1 is SQVTM and CDR2 is ANQGSEA in the germline V gene. V dropped 6 bases and J dropped 5 bases, with 13 bases sitting between them. The CDR3 covers 12 residues.

Only a few counts were recorded for this clonotype. J is TRBJ2-5 and V is TRBV2, with no clear D. The CDR3 loop spans 13 amino acids. Per the germline V gene, CDR1 is SNHLY and CDR2 is FYNNEI. The germline V and J ends were trimmed by 1 base and 2 bases, with 5 bases remaining between them. The CDR3 bases are TGTGCCAGCAGTGAAGACCGGCAAGAGACCCAGTACTTC. This gives the protein CASSEDRQETQYF.

There are many counts of this clonotype. J is TRBJ2-7 and V is TRBV6-2 or TRBV6-3; D is ambiguous. Germline CDR1 MNHEY, CDR2 SVGEGT. The CDR3 contains 14 residues. Trimming cost V 0 bases and J 4 bases, with 10 bases left between them. CDR3 in DNA: TGTGCCAGCAGTTACTCCCTGGGCGCGTACGAGCAGTACTTC. It translates to CASSYSLGAYEQYF.

This clonotype was seen many times. This chain links TRBV13 with TRBJ1-5; no clear D. Germline CDR1 is PRHDT and CDR2 is FYEKMQ (reference sequence). This CDR3 has 17 residues. Trimming shortened V by 3 bases and J by 3 bases, and 18 bases separated the two germline ends. Here the CDR3 DNA reads TGTGCCAGCAGCTTCGGGGTTCGTAGCCTCTCCAATCAGCCCCAGCATTTT. Its translation is CASSFGVRSLSNQPQHF.

This chain links TRBV15 with TRBJ2-2; possible D gene TRBD2, 6 bases. The CDR3 has 16 amino acids. V was cut by 0 bases and J by 6 bases, with 14 bases left in between. Germline values: CDR1 LNHNV, CDR2 YYDKDF (reference sequence). CDR3 residues: CATSRDRRESPGELFF. CDR3 nucleotides: TGTGCCACCAGCAGAGATAGGAGGGAGTCCCCCGGGGAGCTGTTTTTT.

This clonotype was found many times. CDR3 amino acids: CASSELWISSYNEQFF. The CDR3 DNA reads as TGTGCCAGCAGCGAACTTTGGATCAGCTCCTACAATGAGCAGTTCTTC. The chain joins TRBV2 to TRBJ2-1; D gene ambiguous. With 6 bases removed from V and 0 bases from J, the gap between germline ends came to 15 bases. This CDR3 has 16 amino acids. Germline values: CDR1 SNHLY, CDR2 FYNNEI. The whole variable domain, remainder taken from reference TRBV2 and TRBJ2-1, is EPEVTQTPSHQVTQMGQEVILRCVPISNHLYFYWYRQILGQKVEFLVSFYNNEISEKSEIFDDQFSVERPDGSNFTLKIRSTKLEDSAMYFCASSELWISSYNEQFFGPGTRLTVL.

This clonotype occurred a few times. It may be a read error: a sequence one base away is much more abundant. The chain joins TRBV20-1 to TRBJ2-5, with D uncertain. Germline CDR1 and CDR2: DFQATT and SNEGSKA (reference sequence). V was pared by 0 bases and J by 11 bases, with 16 bases between. This CDR3 region has 13 residues. The CDR3 loop reads CSARDRPHNEQYF. CDR3 sequence (DNA): TGCAGTGCTAGAGACCGCCCCCACAATGAGCAGTACTTC.

With regard to this clonotype: A read error may produce the germline difference seen at one junction end. This sequence joins TRBV7-9 and TRBJ1-6; tentative D call: TRBD1 (6 bases). Germline CDR1 SEHNR, CDR2 FQNEAQ (reference sequence). The CDR3 runs to 14 residues. The CDR3 nucleotides read TGTGCCAGCAGCCCGCAAGGACAGCAGTCACCCCCCCACTTT. This translates into CASSPQGQQSPPHF.

About this clonotype itself: A much larger clone differs by one base, so this may be a read error. The V gene is TRBV5-1, the J gene TRBJ1-1; 11 bases line up with TRBD1. The germline V gene encodes CDR1 SGHRS and CDR2 YFSETQ. The CDR3 spans 15 residues. V was clipped by 4 bases and J by 3 bases; unmatched bases: 5. CDR3 region: CASSSRDRGDTEAFF. As DNA, the CDR3 is TGCGCCAGCAGCAGCCGGGACAGGGGGGACACTGAAGCTTTCTTT.